This T cell receptor beta chain was retrieved from a study of blood T cells in healthy people across ages. Germline CDR1 SGHTA, CDR2 FQGNSA. The ends lost 3 bases at V and 4 bases at J; junction bases unmatched: 2. The CDR3 consists of 13 residues. Through a sample-barcoded 5' primer and a J-beta primer mix, a second PCR was run for roughly 7 to 11 cycles. Using its own MiXCR run on the 5' RACE reads, TCRdb lists one record per CDR3 protein. The sample holds 650,000 to 700,000 distinct CDR3 sequences, approximately 52% seen once. This TCR was sampled from an elderly woman in good health. The material sequenced was blood. The V call is TRBV7-2, the J call TRBJ1-2; 7 nucleotides line up with TRBD1. CDR3 coding DNA: TGTGCCAGCAGCTTTGGACAGGTCTATGGCTACACCTTC. Its translation is CASSFGQVYGYTF.